The clone carrying this T cell receptor (beta chain) was counted between two and nine times. As yet, its antigen is unknown. The sample comes from a study of cytomegalovirus exposure and HLA in healthy donors. Notes on the study in general: While the bulk of TCR sequences proved rare, some public TCRs turned up in many donors.

Germline CDR1 reads SNHLY; CDR2 reads FYNNEI. The CDR3 length is 12 residues. Trimming shortened V by 5 bases and J by 4 bases, and 6 bases separated the two germline ends. The PCR used 60 Vbeta and 13 Jbeta primers. Generated by immunoSEQ multiplex PCR, the TCRdb table keeps only in-frame clones and is missing some. The sample includes under 130,000 clones, roughly 85% of them seen just once. The source is a woman aged 40-49 years in good health and CMV-seronegative. This chain links TRBV2 with TRBJ2-1; D is unresolved. The specimen was PBMCs. This CDR3 reads CASSTTYNEQFF. CDR3 coding DNA: TGTGCCAGCAGTACTACGTACAATGAGCAGTTCTTC.